The 21 T cell receptor beta chains below come from one sample, sequenced in a study of cytomegalovirus exposure and HLA in healthy donors. The primer mix had 60 Vbeta and 13 Jbeta primers. Sequenced by immunoSEQ multiplex PCR; TCRdb stores in-frame clones only, minus some. The sample is made up of roughly 88,000 clones, and the top ten hold just over 15% of it. Sequenced sample: PBMCs. The receptor source for this set is a man aged 50-60 years in good health and CMV-seropositive.

The gene calls are TRBV7-9 and TRBJ1-1, with D perhaps TRBD1 (6 bases). CDR3 length: 17 residues. Deletions cut 5 bases from V and 0 bases from J, with 19 bases between. Germline V gene data show CDR1 as SEHNR and CDR2 as FQNEAQ (reference sequence). CDR3 in DNA: TGTGCCAGCAGCCAGCCCCCCCGGACAGCTCTGAACACTGAAGCTTTCTTT. It is translated as CASSQPPRTALNTEAFF.

V and J are TRBV7-2 and TRBJ2-3; weak D call: TRBD1 (5 bases). The germline V gene has CDR1 SGHTA and CDR2 FQGNSA. The CDR3 is 16 amino acids. Trimming stripped 3 bases from V and 2 bases from J, with 15 bases between. The CDR3 DNA follows: TGTGCCAGCAGCTTGCCAGGGAACACCCCCACAGATACGCAGTATTTT. This translates into CASSLPGNTPTDTQYF.

This chain joins TRBV25-1 and TRBJ2-7, with TRBD1 matching over 7 bases. Unmatched junction bases numbered 3, after V lost 4 bases and J lost 6 bases. This CDR3 has 12 residues. Germline values: CDR1 MGHDK, CDR2 SYGVNS. DNA of the CDR3: TGTGCCAGCAGTGGACAGGGCTTCGAGCAGTACGTC. It encodes CASSGQGFEQYV.

V usage is TRBV6-5 and J usage is TRBJ2-3; tentative D call: TRBD2 (6 bases). V was trimmed by 8 bases and J by 2 bases, leaving 17 bases between them. The V gene's germline CDR1 is MNHEY and CDR2 SVGAGI. This CDR3 is built from 15 residues. CDR3 sequence (DNA): TGTGCCAGCTCGCGAAGTGGGACTCTCACAGATACGCAGTATTTT. Translated, it gives CASSRSGTLTDTQYF.

CDR3 amino acids: CASSQPGHQGEKLFF. The DNA of the CDR3 is TGTGCCAGCAGCCAGCCGGGACACCAGGGGGAAAAACTGTTTTTT. The rearrangement links TRBV4-2 to TRBJ1-4; the D gene is possibly TRBD1 (6 bases). CDR3 length: 15 amino acids. Germline V gene data show CDR1 as LGHNA and CDR2 as YNFKEQ. The V gene lost 3 bases and the J gene lost 8 bases, with 16 bases spanning the gap.

As DNA, the CDR3 is TGTGCCAGCAGTGGACGACACCGAGATAACTATGGCTACACCTTC. Translation gives CASSGRHRDNYGYTF. The chain has TRBV25-1 and TRBJ1-2; no clear D. The length of the CDR3 is 15 residues. With 4 bases removed from V and 1 base from J, the gap between germline ends came to 13 bases. Germline loops: CDR1 MGHDK, CDR2 SYGVNS.

The chain recombines TRBV4-3 with TRBJ2-3; 7 bases fit TRBD2. Germline V gives CDR1 LGHNA, CDR2 YSLEER. The CDR3 spans 16 residues. V gave up 4 bases and J gave up 1 base; unmatched junction bases: 8. In DNA form, the CDR3 reads TGCGCCAGCAGCCCTTCGAGGAGCGGGGGCACAGATACGCAGTATTTT. Translating gives CASSPSRSGGTDTQYF.

The chain couples TRBV7-2 to TRBJ1-5; 10 positions match TRBD1. From germline, CDR1 is SGHTA and CDR2 FQGNSA. The J segment lost 2 bases and the V segment lost 0 bases, leaving 1 base of the junction unmatched. The CDR3 runs 16 residues. The CDR3 DNA reads as TGTGCCAGCAGCTTAGCCGGGACAGGGGGCAATCAGCCCCAGCATTTT. This translates into CASSLAGTGGNQPQHF. Combining the CDR3 with reference TRBV7-2 and TRBJ1-5 gives the whole variable domain GAGVSQSPSNKVTEKGKDVELRCDPISGHTALYWYRQSLGQGLEFLIYFQGNSAPDKSGLPSDRFSAERTGGSVSTLTIQRTQQEDSAVYLCASSLAGTGGNQPQHFGDGTRLSIL.

With regard to this clone: One end of the junction fails to match germline, which may point to a read error. This chain joins TRBV4-2 and TRBJ1-2, with 9 bases fitting TRBD1. This CDR3 is built from 17 residues. CDR1 is LGHNA, CDR2 YNFKEQ, per germline. CDR3 sequence (DNA): TGTGCCAGCAGACAAGAAGATTTGGGACAGGGACACTATGGCTACACCTTC. The encoded protein is CASRQEDLGQGHYGYTF.

The V call is TRBV5-1, the J call TRBJ2-7; TRBD2 agrees at 12 bases. The CDR3 length is 15 residues. V trimming: 4 bases; J trimming: 2 bases; junction bases outside the gene matches: 4. CDR1 and CDR2 (germline): SGHRS, YFSETQ. The CDR3 reads CASSPTSGRTYEQYF. CDR3 DNA sequence: TGCGCCAGCAGCCCCACTAGCGGGAGGACCTACGAGCAGTACTTC.

The chain links TRBV6-1 to TRBJ1-4, with unresolved D. The ends were cut back, 7 bases at V and 6 bases at J, with 15 bases in the middle. From germline, CDR1 is MNHNS and CDR2 SASEGT. The CDR3 has 14 residues. In nucleotides, the CDR3 is TGTGCCAGCACTTCCCTGGACGGGGATGAAAAACTGTTTTTT. Amino acids: CASTSLDGDEKLFF.

The genes are TRBV4-3 and TRBJ2-7; 7 nucleotides align to TRBD1. The CDR3 covers 14 residues. V gave up 1 base and J gave up 4 bases; unmatched junction bases: 4. Germline CDR1 is LGHNA and CDR2 is YSLEER. CDR3 nucleotide sequence: TGCGCCAGCAGCCAAGGGGACAGCTCGTACGAGCAGTACTTC. Protein sequence: CASSQGDSSYEQYF.

The rearrangement joins TRBV5-5 to TRBJ2-1; 9 nucleotides align to TRBD2. The length of the CDR3 is 15 residues. The V gene end was trimmed by 3 bases and the J gene end by 4 bases; junction bases not matched to a gene: 5. Germline V gene data show CDR1 as SGHKS and CDR2 as YYEKEE (reference sequence). The CDR3 coding sequence is TGTGCCAGCAGCTATGAACTAGCGGGTTACAATGAGCAGTTCTTC. This gives the protein CASSYELAGYNEQFF.

This chain uses TRBV27 with TRBJ1-2; D is perhaps TRBD1 (5 bases). This CDR3 region has 16 residues. Per germline, CDR1 MNHEY and CDR2 SMNVEV (reference sequence). V was clipped by 5 bases and J by 4 bases, with 20 bases between them. This CDR3 is CASSITGHPSVYGYTF. The CDR3 DNA reads TGTGCCAGCAGTATTACAGGCCACCCGTCGGTCTATGGCTACACCTTC.

The V gene is TRBV7-9, the J gene TRBJ1-4, with D unresolved. Germline V CDR1 and CDR2: SEHNR, FQNEAQ (reference sequence). V lost 1 base to trimming and J lost 8 bases, with 5 bases between them. This CDR3 has 12 residues. The chain's CDR3 is CASSLVGEKLFF. CDR3 in DNA: TGTGCCAGCAGCTTAGTGGGCGAAAAACTGTTTTTT.

V gene TRBV9 combines with J gene TRBJ2-5; 13 nucleotides match TRBD2. The CDR3 runs to 15 residues. J gave up 5 bases and V 4 bases, and 5 bases lay outside the gene matches. Germline V lookup: CDR1 SGDLS, CDR2 YYNGEE. This CDR3 reads CASSRTSGREETQYF. The CDR3 DNA reads TGTGCCAGCAGCCGGACTAGCGGGAGAGAGGAGACCCAGTACTTC. The full variable domain, with the rest looked up from reference TRBV9 and TRBJ2-5, is DSGVTQTPKHLITATGQRVTLRCSPRSGDLSVYWYQQSLDQGLQFLIQYYNGEERAKGNILERFSAQQFPDLHSELNLSSLELGDSALYFCASSRTSGREETQYFGPGTRLLVL.

The chain combines TRBV2 with TRBJ1-5; D uncertain. Trimming took off 7 bases at V and 1 base at J, with 14 bases between the two ends. Germline CDR1 reads SNHLY; CDR2 reads FYNNEI. The CDR3 totals 15 residues. CDR3 nucleotides: TGTGCCAGCACCGGTGGAGGAGGGAGCAATCAGCCCCAGCATTTT. Translated, it gives CASTGGGGSNQPQHF.

The chain has TRBV7-9 and TRBJ1-4, with D perhaps matching TRBD1 (5 bases). The CDR3 loop spans 14 amino acids. From germline, CDR1 is SEHNR and CDR2 FQNEAQ (reference sequence). V gave up 5 bases and J gave up 5 bases, with 12 bases separating them. The CDR3 bases are TGTGCCAGCAGCGCGGGACCCGAGAATGAAAAACTGTTTTTT. Translating gives CASSAGPENEKLFF. The whole variable domain, remainder taken from reference TRBV7-9 and TRBJ1-4, is DTGVSQNPRHKITKRGQNVTFRCDPISEHNRLYWYRQTLGQGPEFLTYFQNEAQLEKSRLLSDRFSAERPKGSFSTLEIQRTEQGDSAMYLCASSAGPENEKLFFGSGTQLSVL.

The chain uses TRBV29-1 and TRBJ1-5; D is possibly TRBD1 (5 bases). With 4 bases removed from V and 3 bases from J, the gap between germline ends came to 10 bases. The CDR3 spans 13 residues. Germline V lookup: CDR1 SQVTM, CDR2 ANQGSEA. In nucleotides, the CDR3 is TGCAGCGTTGGGCAGGGCTTCAATCAGCCCCAGCATTTT. It encodes CSVGQGFNQPQHF.

A word on this clone: The same CDR3 arises from other DNA sequences in this sample as well. The rearrangement uses TRBV5-1 and TRBJ2-1, with 7 bases fitting TRBD1. V lost 0 bases to trimming and J lost 6 bases; unmatched junction nucleotides: 0. CDR1 is SGHRS, CDR2 YFSETQ, per germline. This CDR3 is built from 13 residues. The CDR3 here is CASSLGQGNEQFF. The CDR3 bases are TGCGCCAGCAGCTTGGGACAGGGCAATGAGCAGTTCTTC.

The V gene is TRBV30, the J gene TRBJ1-1, with a weak D call TRBD1 (5 bases). V lost 2 bases to trimming and J lost 8 bases, with 24 bases between them. Germline CDR1 reads GTSNPN; CDR2 reads SVGIG (reference sequence). The CDR3 sequence is 16 residues long. CDR3 protein: CAWSITGPQGLREAFF. The DNA of the CDR3 is TGTGCCTGGAGTATAACGGGGCCGCAGGGACTACGAGAAGCTTTCTTT.